These T cell receptor beta chains were read from a single sample in a study of shared clonotypes between healthy human individuals. The repertoire was sequenced with immunoSEQ multiplex PCR; TCRdb's copy has only in-frame clones and lacks some. The table records over 950,000 clones, roughly 77% of them present only once. Specimen: memory CD4+ T cells from PBMCs. The receptors here all came from a man aged 18 to 29 in good health. Some clones in this sample may be carry-over from other donors' samples. CDR3s include the opening cysteine and the closing phenylalanine or tryptophan. The D gene is left open where the match is weak. Clone size is shown for a subset of rows, as once, few, many or a class of expanded clone.

>-|TRBJ2-1|TRBD2|TRBV10-3
CAISESGEGSEQFF
TGTGCCATCAGTGAGTCGGGGGAGGGCTCTGAGCAGTTCTTC
>-|TRBJ2-6|-|TRBV7-3
CASSTGYHSSSGANVLTF
TGTGCCAGCAGCACGGGGTACCATTCGAGCTCTGGGGCCAACGTCCTGACTTTC
>-|TRBJ1-1|TRBD1|TRBV28
CASRGTEISPGAFF
TGTGCCAGCAGGGGGACAGAAATTTCCCCGGGAGCTTTCTTT
>-|TRBJ1-1|-|TRBV27
CASSLSIGMNTEAFF
TGTGCCAGCAGTTTATCGATCGGAATGAACACTGAAGCTTTCTTT
>-|TRBJ1-3|-|TRBV5-4
CASSLDSLSGNTIYF
TGTGCCAGCAGCTTGGACAGCCTCTCTGGAAACACCATATATTTT
>few|TRBJ1-5|-|TRBV18
CASSLPQQPQHF
TGTGCCAGCTCACTTCCGCAGCAGCCCCAGCATTTT
>-|TRBJ2-2|-|TRBV28
CASSLEGSTGELFF
TGTGCCAGCAGTTTAGAGGGCTCCACCGGGGAGCTGTTTTTT
>-|TRBJ2-5|-|TRBV11-2
CASSLAAGATGDAQYF
TGTGCCAGCAGCTTAGCGGCAGGGGCCACCGGTGACGCCCAGTACTTC
>few|TRBJ1-1|-|TRBV2
CASSREMNTEAFF
TGTGCCAGTAGCAGGGAAATGAACACTGAAGCTTTCTTT
>-|TRBJ2-7|TRBD1|TRBV10-3
CAIRLEGQGHFEQYF
TGTGCCATCAGGCTGGAGGGACAGGGCCACTTCGAGCAGTACTTC
>-|TRBJ1-1|-|TRBV19
CATKTNFGMNTEAFF
TGTGCCACAAAAACGAACTTCGGGATGAACACTGAAGCTTTCTTT
>-|TRBJ1-2|TRBD1|TRBV7-2
CASSPGQLHGYTF
TGTGCCAGCAGCCCGGGACAGCTTCATGGCTACACCTTC
>-|TRBJ1-2|TRBD1|TRBV6-5
CASSYSPGTGDGYTF
TGTGCCAGCAGTTACTCCCCCGGGACAGGGGATGGCTACACCTTC
>once|TRBJ1-1|-|TRBV6-5
CASSFEGNTEAFF
TGTGCCAGCAGTTTCGAGGGGAACACTGAAGCTTTCTTT
>-|TRBJ2-7|-|TRBV11-3
CASSLGPQAEQYF
TGTGCCAGCAGCTTAGGGCCCCAGGCCGAGCAGTACTTC
>once|TRBJ1-2|TRBD1|TRBV18
CASSTSPGQGDSNYGYTF
TGTGCCAGCTCAACATCTCCGGGACAGGGGGATTCTAACTATGGCTACACCTTC
>-|TRBJ2-1|TRBD2|TRBV4-1
CASSQEPPAVAGTNEQFF
TGCGCCAGCAGCCAAGAACCCCCTGCGGTAGCGGGCACCAATGAGCAGTTCTTC
>once|TRBJ2-7|-|TRBV2
CASSEFRRPRGEQYF
TGTGCCAGCAGTGAATTCCGGCGACCACGGGGGGAGCAGTACTTC
>many|TRBJ1-2|-|TRBV5-5
CASSPKQGNYGYTF
TGTGCCAGCAGCCCGAAACAGGGAAACTATGGCTACACCTTC
>many|TRBJ2-5|TRBD2|TRBV29-1
CSVDRLAGETQYF
TGCAGCGTTGATCGACTAGCGGGAGAGACCCAGTACTTC
>-|TRBJ2-2|TRBD2|TRBV7-6
CASSLAAGVGTGELFF
TGTGCCAGCAGCTTAGCTGCGGGAGTAGGAACCGGGGAGCTGTTTTTT
>-|TRBJ1-2|-|TRBV11-2
CASSPANSRYGYTF
TGTGCCAGCAGCCCCGCGAACAGCCGGTATGGCTACACCTTC
>few|TRBJ2-1|-|TRBV11-3
CASSLGLTSGNEQFF
TGTGCCAGCAGCTTAGGGTTGACCTCGGGCAATGAGCAGTTCTTC
>few|TRBJ1-5|TRBD1|TRBV28
CASRRGDRGQDQPQHF
TGTGCCAGCAGGCGAGGGGACAGGGGGCAAGATCAGCCCCAGCATTTT
>few|TRBJ2-7|TRBD2|TRBV10-3
CATLSSGTSGYEQYF
TGTGCCACCCTTTCTTCCGGGACTAGCGGCTACGAGCAGTACTTC
>few|TRBJ1-3|-|TRBV7-2
CASSLVGHGSPGNTIYF
TGTGCCAGCAGCTTAGTGGGGCACGGGTCGCCTGGAAACACCATATATTTT
>many|TRBJ2-1|TRBD2|TRBV27
CASSSLAGGNDEQFF
TGTGCCAGCAGTTCGCTAGCGGGAGGGAACGATGAGCAGTTCTTC
>-|TRBJ2-7|-|TRBV11-2
CASSLTARYEQYF
TGTGCCAGCAGCTTAACGGCTAGGTACGAGCAGTACTTC
>-|TRBJ2-2|TRBD1|TRBV2
CASSASGTGTGELFF
TGTGCCAGCAGTGCGTCGGGGACAGGGACCGGGGAGCTGTTTTTT
>-|TRBJ2-5|TRBD2|TRBV29-1
CSVEDPGLAGGETQYF
TGCAGCGTTGAAGATCCAGGACTAGCGGGGGGGGAGACCCAGTACTTC
>-|TRBJ2-2|TRBD2|TRBV5-1
CASSLTSVTGELFF
TGCGCCAGCAGCCTGACTAGCGTAACCGGGGAGCTGTTTTTT
>-|TRBJ1-2|-|TRBV7-4
CASSAGYRDCGYYGYTF
TGTGCCAGCAGCGCGGGTTACAGGGATTGCGGCTACTATGGCTACACCTTC
>-|TRBJ1-2|-|TRBV7-9
CASSLESRGYTF
TGTGCCAGCAGCTTAGAATCGAGAGGCTACACCTTC
>-|TRBJ2-1|TRBD1|TRBV19
CASVPTGQGVYNEQFF
TGTGCCAGTGTGCCCACGGGACAGGGGGTATACAATGAGCAGTTCTTC
>-|TRBJ2-7|-|TRBV5-4
CASSLAGGGFPPYEQYF
TGTGCCAGCAGCTTGGCCGGAGGGGGGTTTCCCCCCTACGAGCAGTACTTC
>-|TRBJ2-7|TRBD1|TRBV5-4
CASSPGTGGTYEQYF
TGTGCCAGCAGCCCCGGGACAGGGGGAACCTACGAGCAGTACTTC
>-|TRBJ1-3|-|TRBV6-1
CASKGSGNTIYF
TGTGCCTCGAAGGGCTCAGGAAACACCATATATTTT
>-|TRBJ2-7|TRBD1|TRBV29-1
CSVVGGQGAWEQYF
TGCAGCGTTGTAGGGGGACAGGGGGCCTGGGAGCAGTACTTC
>-|TRBJ1-5|TRBD1|TRBV6-1
CASRWTGNQPQHF
TGTGCCAGCAGGTGGACAGGTAATCAGCCCCAGCATTTT
>-|TRBJ1-2|-|TRBV28
CASSLEASLGYTF
TGTGCCAGCAGTTTAGAGGCAAGTCTTGGCTACACCTTC
>-|TRBJ2-7|-|TRBV30
CAWSAGTLGEQYF
TGTGCCTGGAGTGCCGGGACACTTGGCGAGCAGTACTTC
>once|TRBJ2-3|TRBD2|TRBV6-1
CASRRLAGAPDTQYF
TGTGCCAGCAGACGACTAGCGGGAGCCCCAGATACGCAGTATTTT
>-|TRBJ1-1|-|TRBV6-1
CASSVWNTEAFF
TGTGCCAGCAGTGTTTGGAACACTGAAGCTTTCTTT
>-|TRBJ2-4|TRBD2|TRBV7-9
CASSLGVREDIQYF
TGTGCCAGCAGCTTAGGGGTCCGGGAGGACATTCAGTACTTC
>-|TRBJ1-4|TRBD1|TRBV18
CASSPPGQGEKLFF
TGTGCCAGCTCACCTCCTGGACAGGGGGAAAAACTGTTTTTT
>-|TRBJ1-5|-|TRBV5-4
CASSLGGGLWGQPQHF
TGTGCCAGCAGCTTGGGGGGCGGTCTGTGGGGACAGCCCCAGCATTTT
>-|TRBJ2-2|-|TRBV28
CASSFPLLGSTGELFF
TGTGCCAGCAGTTTTCCCCTCCTGGGAAGCACCGGGGAGCTGTTTTTT
>-|TRBJ2-2|TRBD2|TRBV28
CASSLRLARGELFF
TGTGCCAGCAGTTTGCGACTAGCCCGCGGGGAGCTGTTTTTT
>many|TRBJ2-5|-|TRBV19
CASSMGFPETQYF
TGTGCCAGTAGTATGGGATTCCCAGAGACCCAGTACTTC
>few|TRBJ1-1|-|TRBV30
CAWRGENVPGRSNTEAFF
TGTGCCTGGAGGGGGGAAAATGTTCCGGGACGCTCGAACACTGAAGCTTTCTTT
>-|TRBJ1-3|-|TRBV19
CASTLGVRNTIYF
TGTGCCAGTACCCTAGGGGTTCGAAACACCATATATTTT
>many|TRBJ2-3|-|TRBV1
CTSSQGGTDTQYF
TGCACCAGCAGCCAAGGGGGAACAGATACGCAGTATTTT
>-|TRBJ1-1|TRBD1|TRBV4-1
CASSRGQGALGTTEAFF
TGCGCCAGCAGCCGGGGACAGGGAGCGTTGGGGACCACTGAAGCTTTCTTT
>-|TRBJ1-1|TRBD1|TRBV27
CASSPWTGSGNTEAFF
TGTGCCAGCAGTCCGTGGACAGGGTCTGGGAACACTGAAGCTTTCTTT
>-|TRBJ1-6|-|TRBV5-1
CASSGGLSSYNSPLHF
TGCGCCAGCAGCGGGGGACTGAGCTCCTATAATTCACCCCTCCACTTT
>-|TRBJ2-1|TRBD1|TRBV5-4
CASSFPGQHNEQFF
TGTGCCAGCAGCTTTCCGGGACAGCACAATGAGCAGTTCTTC
>few|TRBJ2-5|-|TRBV25-1
CTSSESRDQETQYF
TGTACCAGCAGTGAATCGAGGGACCAAGAGACCCAGTACTTC
>-|TRBJ2-3|TRBD2|TRBV9
CASSVEGLARSTDTQYF
TGTGCCAGCAGCGTAGAGGGACTAGCCCGTAGCACAGATACGCAGTATTTT